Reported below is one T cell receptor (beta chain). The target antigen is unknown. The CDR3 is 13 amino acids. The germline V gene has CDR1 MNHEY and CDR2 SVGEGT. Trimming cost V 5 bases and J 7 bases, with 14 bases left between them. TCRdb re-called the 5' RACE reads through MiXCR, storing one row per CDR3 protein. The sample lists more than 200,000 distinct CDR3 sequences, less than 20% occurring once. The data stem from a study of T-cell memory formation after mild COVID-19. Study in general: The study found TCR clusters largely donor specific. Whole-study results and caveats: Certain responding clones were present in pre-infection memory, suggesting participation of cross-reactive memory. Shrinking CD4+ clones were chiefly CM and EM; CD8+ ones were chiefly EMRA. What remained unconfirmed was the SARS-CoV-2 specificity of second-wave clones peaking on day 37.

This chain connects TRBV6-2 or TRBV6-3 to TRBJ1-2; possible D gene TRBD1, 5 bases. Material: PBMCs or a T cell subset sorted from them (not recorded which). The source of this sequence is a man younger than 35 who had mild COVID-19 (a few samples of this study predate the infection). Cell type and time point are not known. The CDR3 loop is CASSADRGGGYTF. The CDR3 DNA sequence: TGTGCCAGCAGTGCTGACAGAGGAGGTGGCTACACCTTC.